The present T cell receptor (beta chain) was sequenced within a study of cytomegalovirus exposure and HLA in healthy donors. Study context: Of some 410 genotyped donors, about 81% grouped in the Caucasian-associated ancestry cluster. Whole-study results and caveats: Later work showed greater clonal expansion in HLA-associated TCR beta chains than in equally common others. Accurate prediction of HLA-A and HLA-B alleles (for most subjects) was reportedly achieved from TCR beta sequences.

Notes on this clone: Its antigen remains unidentified.

The germline V gene has CDR1 SGHTA and CDR2 FQGNSA. CDR3 length: 16 residues. Between the trimmed V and J ends, which lost 8 bases and 0 bases, there was a span of 16 bases. PCR was performed using 60 Vbeta and 13 Jbeta primers. Sequencing was performed with immunoSEQ multiplex PCR; in TCRdb, only in-frame clones are kept and a portion is missing. The sample has 100,000 or so clones. It was healthy bone marrow donors who served as donors. Sequences were obtained from PBMCs. The TCR was taken from a man over 45 in good health and CMV-seronegative. V usage is TRBV7-2 and J usage is TRBJ2-2, with D perhaps TRBD2 (7 bases). The CDR3 region is CASQPRGGANTGELFF. CDR3 in DNA: TGTGCCAGCCAACCGAGGGGGGGCGCGAACACCGGGGAGCTGTTTTTT.